This T cell receptor (beta chain) stems from a study of blood T cell repertoires in COVID-19. Study details: Samples of COVID-19 (acute and convalescent) were obtained from the United States, Italy and Spain. Nucleic acid was either cDNA or gDNA, and it came from T cells, B-cell-depleted T cells, or PBMCs.

Germline V lookup: CDR1 SGHTA, CDR2 FQGTGA. The J segment lost 2 bases and the V segment lost 3 bases, leaving 5 bases of the junction unmatched. CDR3 length: 16 residues. Participants' own reports of clinical history determined their cohort assignment. Using immunoSEQ multiplex PCR, the repertoire was profiled, and TCRdb retains in-frame clones only, with some absent. This sample has 250,000 to 300,000 clones, with 85% to 90% found just once. The TCR was taken from a woman aged 55-70 years who had recovered from COVID-19. This rearrangement joins TRBV7-3 to TRBJ2-1, with 9 bases aligning to TRBD2. Sequencing was performed on PBMCs or T cells enriched from blood (not recorded which). The CDR3 is CASSFSGGPPYNEQFF. The CDR3 nucleotides read TGTGCCAGCAGCTTTAGCGGGGGACCCCCCTACAATGAGCAGTTCTTC.